A selection of T cell receptor beta chains follows, all from one sample in a study of CD8 T cells in ankylosing spondylitis. From the 5' RACE reads, TCRdb called clonotypes with MiXCR, one entry per CDR3 protein. The sample lists 150,000 to 200,000 distinct CDR3 sequences; roughly 20% were seen once. Sequencing was performed on blood, either unsorted or a sorted T cell fraction (not recorded which). The origin of the receptors is a male donor between 5 and 35 years old with ankylosing spondylitis or in good health (not recorded which). The CDR3 runs from the conserved cysteine through the conserved F or W. Each record gives: CDR3 protein, CDR3 DNA, V gene, clone size, CDR3 length, J gene, D gene. The D gene is left open where the match is weak. Only part of the rows carry a size: once, few, many, or a class if the clone is expanded.

CDR3 protein: CASSGPGEQQFF
CDR3 DNA: TGTGCCAGCAGCGGACCTGGGGAGCAACAGTTCTTC
V gene: TRBV7-6
clone size: -
CDR3 length: 12
J gene: TRBJ2-1
D gene: -

CDR3 protein: CASSHPPGQGDGELFF
CDR3 DNA: TGCGCCAGCAGCCATCCTCCGGGACAGGGTGACGGGGAGCTGTTTTTT
V gene: TRBV4-3
clone size: many
CDR3 length: 16
J gene: TRBJ2-2
D gene: TRBD1

CDR3 protein: CAISVQETQYF
CDR3 DNA: TGTGCCATCAGTGTCCAAGAGACCCAGTACTTC
V gene: TRBV10-3
clone size: -
CDR3 length: 11
J gene: TRBJ2-5
D gene: -

CDR3 protein: CASSFMRRSYNEQFF
CDR3 DNA: TGTGCCAGCAGTTTTATGCGGCGATCTTACAATGAGCAGTTCTTC
V gene: TRBV12-3/TRBV12-4
clone size: many
CDR3 length: 15
J gene: TRBJ2-1
D gene: -

CDR3 protein: CSVKEPGLSYEQYF
CDR3 DNA: TGCAGCGTTAAGGAACCGGGACTATCCTACGAGCAGTACTTC
V gene: TRBV29-1
clone size: -
CDR3 length: 14
J gene: TRBJ2-7
D gene: TRBD2

CDR3 protein: CASSLGRLAGPNNEQFF
CDR3 DNA: TGTGCCAGCAGCTTGGGTCGTCTAGCCGGGCCGAATAATGAGCAGTTCTTC
V gene: TRBV11-3
clone size: -
CDR3 length: 17
J gene: TRBJ2-1
D gene: -

CDR3 protein: CATSLAGGSSYNEQFF
CDR3 DNA: TGTGCCACCAGTTTGGCGGGAGGGAGCTCCTACAATGAGCAGTTCTTC
V gene: TRBV24-1
clone size: many
CDR3 length: 16
J gene: TRBJ2-1
D gene: TRBD2

CDR3 protein: CASSSRTSGLVYEQYF
CDR3 DNA: TGTGCCAGCAGTTCGCGGACTAGCGGGCTCGTCTACGAGCAGTACTTC
V gene: TRBV27
clone size: many
CDR3 length: 16
J gene: TRBJ2-7
D gene: TRBD2

CDR3 protein: CASSDSKQTNSPLHF
CDR3 DNA: TGTGCCAGCAGTGACTCGAAACAGACTAATTCACCCCTCCACTTT
V gene: TRBV6-4
clone size: once
CDR3 length: 15
J gene: TRBJ1-6
D gene: -

CDR3 protein: CASTRDSRNEKLFF
CDR3 DNA: TGTGCCAGCACTCGTGACAGCAGAAATGAAAAACTGTTTTTT
V gene: TRBV6-1
clone size: many
CDR3 length: 14
J gene: TRBJ1-4
D gene: -

CDR3 protein: CASSRGQGNTDTQYF
CDR3 DNA: TGCGCCAGCAGCCGGGGACAGGGAAACACAGATACGCAGTATTTT
V gene: TRBV5-1
clone size: many
CDR3 length: 15
J gene: TRBJ2-3
D gene: TRBD1

CDR3 protein: CASSGGDRSNQPQHF
CDR3 DNA: TGTGCCAGCAGTGGGGGGGACAGAAGCAATCAGCCCCAGCATTTT
V gene: TRBV6-1
clone size: -
CDR3 length: 15
J gene: TRBJ1-5
D gene: TRBD1

CDR3 protein: CSAPVGGAGDQPQHF
CDR3 DNA: TGCAGTGCCCCAGTTGGGGGTGCGGGGGATCAGCCCCAGCATTTT
V gene: TRBV20-1
clone size: -
CDR3 length: 15
J gene: TRBJ1-5
D gene: -

CDR3 protein: CASSPRQENNEQFF
CDR3 DNA: TGTGCCAGCTCACCACGGCAGGAAAACAATGAGCAGTTCTTC
V gene: TRBV18
clone size: many
CDR3 length: 14
J gene: TRBJ2-1
D gene: -

CDR3 protein: CASSLAAQGPGELFF
CDR3 DNA: TGTGCCAGCAGCTTAGCCGCCCAGGGGCCCGGGGAGCTGTTTTTT
V gene: TRBV7-6
clone size: many
CDR3 length: 15
J gene: TRBJ2-2
D gene: -

CDR3 protein: CSVVSEKLFF
CDR3 DNA: TGCAGTGTTGTGAGTGAAAAACTGTTTTTT
V gene: TRBV20-1
clone size: -
CDR3 length: 10
J gene: TRBJ1-4
D gene: -